Listed below are T cell receptor beta chains from one sample, sequenced in a study of T cells in Graves' hyperthyroidism and ophthalmopathy. Using its own MiXCR run on the multiplex PCR reads, TCRdb lists one record per CDR3 protein. The sample contains some 600,000 distinct CDR3 sequences, about 14% of which appear only once. Sequencing was done on a sample of blood. These receptors were obtained from a young woman with Graves' hyperthyroidism that later progressed to Graves' ophthalmopathy. CDR3s leave out the opening cysteine and the closing phenylalanine or tryptophan. The order of the fields is J gene, V gene, CDR3 protein.

J: TRBJ2-7
V: TRBV10-3
CDR3: AISPGQGLYEQY

J: TRBJ2-3
V: TRBV2
CDR3: ASSVFANPRTDTQY

J: TRBJ1-1
V: TRBV28
CDR3: ASSLFGRGNTEAF

J: TRBJ2-2
V: TRBV12-5
CDR3: ASGLVPGELF

J: TRBJ2-2
V: TRBV7-2
CDR3: ASSPREKPNTGELF

J: TRBJ2-7
V: TRBV3-1
CDR3: ASSQMTEGYEQY

J: TRBJ1-2
V: TRBV28
CDR3: ASSNRRVAPGYT

J: TRBJ2-7
V: TRBV10-3
CDR3: AISDGQGTTYEQY

J: TRBJ2-1
V: TRBV14
CDR3: ASSQVGTLAGYNEQF

J: TRBJ2-1
V: TRBV12-3/TRBV12-4
CDR3: ASNKGGDEQF

J: TRBJ1-3
V: TRBV20-1
CDR3: SARPPNPLNTIY

J: TRBJ1-2
V: TRBV7-2
CDR3: ASSPPGGNRGYT

J: TRBJ1-3
V: TRBV12-3/TRBV12-4
CDR3: ASIANSGNTIY

J: TRBJ2-5
V: TRBV24-1
CDR3: ATSDRTSGRETQY

J: TRBJ1-2
V: TRBV28
CDR3: ASSLTGTGYGYT

J: TRBJ1-2
V: TRBV7-2
CDR3: ASSLTAGYGYGYT

J: TRBJ2-7
V: TRBV18
CDR3: ASSPSANYEQY

J: TRBJ2-7
V: TRBV18
CDR3: ASSADSLYEQY

J: TRBJ1-1
V: TRBV30
CDR3: AWTYEGEAF

J: TRBJ1-4
V: TRBV28
CDR3: ASSPQGAYEKLF

J: TRBJ1-5
V: TRBV4-3
CDR3: ASSSQQGGPQH

J: TRBJ2-5
V: TRBV11-2
CDR3: ASSLVRETQY

J: TRBJ2-7
V: TRBV2
CDR3: ASIQVQGPYEQY

J: TRBJ2-1
V: TRBV5-1
CDR3: ASSSSGTGGHHEQF

J: TRBJ1-5
V: TRBV28
CDR3: ASSETGAGNQPQH

J: TRBJ2-1
V: TRBV10-3
CDR3: AISEQLAGADNEQF

J: TRBJ2-5
V: TRBV28
CDR3: ASSLKFGLRGETQY